The 20 T cell receptor beta chains below all came from one sample that was sequenced in a study of blood T cell repertoires in COVID-19. This table comes from immunoSEQ multiplex PCR, and its TCRdb copy is limited to in-frame clones, with some not included. The sample yields approximately 300,000 clones, around 82% seen once. Sequenced input: peripheral blood. The origin of the receptors is a woman aged 50 to 60 with acute or convalescent COVID-19.

The chain combines TRBV6-6 with TRBJ1-4; 8 bases map to TRBD1. The trim removed 0 bases at V and 4 bases at J, leaving 4 bases unmatched. This CDR3 has 16 amino acids. Germline-derived CDR1 and CDR2 are MNHNY and SVGAGI (reference sequence). CDR3 loop: CASSYSRGQVNEKLFF. The CDR3 nucleotides are TGTGCCAGCAGTTACTCTAGGGGACAGGTTAATGAAAAACTGTTTTTT.

The chain couples TRBV30 to TRBJ1-5; a weak D match, TRBD1 (5 bases). Trimming took 0 bases from V and 1 from J, leaving 10 bases between them. The CDR3 has 15 residues. CDR1 is GTSNPN, CDR2 SVGIG, per germline (reference sequence). CDR3 in amino acids: CAWSVQKGSNQPQHF. The DNA for the CDR3 is TGTGCCTGGAGTGTACAAAAGGGGAGCAATCAGCCCCAGCATTTT. The whole variable domain, filled in from reference TRBV30 and TRBJ1-5, reads SQTIHQWPATLVQPVGSPLSLECTVEGTSNPNLYWYRQAAGRGLQLLFYSVGIGQISSEVPQNLSASRPQDRQFILSSKKLLLSDSGFYLCAWSVQKGSNQPQHFGDGTRLSIL.

The chain links TRBV5-1 to TRBJ1-2; D remains unclear. Trimming removed 0 bases at V and 7 bases at J, with 13 bases between. This CDR3 is built from 14 residues. The germline gives CDR1 SGHRS, CDR2 YFSETQ. For the CDR3, the DNA is TGCGCCAGCAGCTTGGGAGGGCCGGTCCGTGGCTACACCTTC. It is translated as CASSLGGPVRGYTF. Looking up the rest from reference TRBV5-1 and TRBJ1-2 gives the full variable domain: KAGVTQTPRYLIKTRGQQVTLSCSPISGHRSVSWYQQTPGQGLQFLFEYFSETQRNKGNFPGRFSGRQFSNSRSEMNVSTLELGDSALYLCASSLGGPVRGYTFGSGTRLTVV.

The chain links TRBV6-5 to TRBJ2-7, with 10 bases lining up with TRBD2. The CDR3 extends over 15 amino acids. CDR1 is MNHEY, CDR2 SVGAGI, per germline. V lost 5 bases to trimming and J lost 5 bases; unmatched junction nucleotides: 9. CDR3 residues: CASSRSGRGFHEQYF. The CDR3 DNA sequence: TGTGCCAGCAGTCGCAGCGGGAGGGGTTTCCACGAGCAGTACTTC.

The chain has TRBV7-2 and TRBJ1-1, with TRBD1 as a possible D gene (6 bases). The CDR3 consists of 14 residues. Germline V gives CDR1 SGHTA, CDR2 FQGNSA. The V and J ends lost 5 bases and 1 base respectively, with 11 bases between them. The CDR3 DNA follows: TGTGCCAGCAGCCGGATACAGGGGAACACTGAAGCTTTCTTT. Its protein is CASSRIQGNTEAFF.

In its sample, this clone was seen a few times. The rearrangement joins TRBV5-6 to TRBJ1-2; no definite D call. The germline gives CDR1 SGHDT, CDR2 YYEEEE. Trimming pared 5 bases from V and 1 base from J, leaving 12 bases between. The length of the CDR3 is 14 residues. The DNA of the CDR3 is TGTGCCAGCAGTCATGAGCGGGTTAACTATGGCTACACCTTC. Its protein product is CASSHERVNYGYTF. Variable domain in full (rest from reference TRBV5-6 and TRBJ1-2): DAGVTQSPTHLIKTRGQQVTLRCSPKSGHDTVSWYQQALGQGPQFIFQYYEEEERQRGNFPDRFSGHQFPNYSSELNVNALLLGDSALYLCASSHERVNYGYTFGSGTRLTVV.

The chain recombines TRBV11-3 with TRBJ2-7, with 7 bases aligning to TRBD1. V lost 3 bases and J lost 5; bases outside the gene matches: 7. CDR3 size: 14 residues. CDR1 is SGHNT, CDR2 YENEEA, per germline. The CDR3 sequence: CASSLGRQGHEQYF. The CDR3 region has the DNA TGTGCCAGCAGCTTGGGTCGACAGGGCCACGAGCAGTACTTC.

The chain links TRBV7-3 to TRBJ2-1; 8 bases are shared with TRBD2. The germline V gene encodes CDR1 SGHTA and CDR2 FQGTGA. The CDR3 has 17 residues. V shed 4 bases and J 8 bases; nucleotides not matched to a gene: 16. The chain's CDR3 is CASSSATGGGIYDEQFF. Written as DNA, the CDR3 is TGTGCCAGCAGCTCCGCCACTGGCGGGGGGATTTACGATGAGCAGTTCTTC.

The chain is built from TRBV27 and TRBJ2-7, with a possible D match to TRBD2 (6 bases). Germline loops: CDR1 MNHEY, CDR2 SMNVEV (reference sequence). The CDR3 is made up of 15 amino acids. With 2 bases removed from V and 5 bases from J, the gap between germline ends came to 16 bases. The DNA for the CDR3 is TGTGCCAGCAGTTTAAAAAGTCTGGGGGGAAACGAGCAGTACTTC. Amino acid sequence: CASSLKSLGGNEQYF.

V gene TRBV24-1 combines with J gene TRBJ2-2; 7 bases are shared with TRBD1. The germline V gene has CDR1 KGHDR and CDR2 SFDVKD. This CDR3 has 14 amino acids. V shed 5 bases and J 6 bases; nucleotides not matched to a gene: 5. The CDR3 DNA reads as TGTGCCACCAGTGGCGACAGGGACGCCGGGGAGCTGTTTTTT. As protein: CATSGDRDAGELFF.

The chain combines TRBV7-9 with TRBJ2-7; no firm D call. The CDR3 spans 13 residues. The germline V gene encodes CDR1 SEHNR and CDR2 FQNEAQ (reference sequence). V lost 1 base and J lost 2, with 6 bases in between. CDR3 sequence: CASSLESAYEQYF. The CDR3 coding sequence is TGTGCCAGCAGCTTAGAATCAGCCTACGAGCAGTACTTC.

This clone was counted once. This chain links TRBV12-5 with TRBJ2-1; D remains unclear. The V end lost 0 bases, the J end lost 5 bases, and 14 bases lay between the germline ends. The V gene's germline CDR1 is LGHNT and CDR2 FRNRAP. This CDR3 is built from 16 residues. The CDR3, as DNA: TGTGCTAGTGGTTTGGTACGAAGTTCGCTACACAATGAGCAGTTCTTC. This encodes CASGLVRSSLHNEQFF. Drawing the rest from reference TRBV12-5 and TRBJ2-1, the complete variable domain is DARVTQTPRHKVTEMGQEVTMRCQPILGHNTVFWYRQTMMQGLELLAYFRNRAPLDDSGMPKDRFSAEMPDATLATLKIQPSEPRDSAVYFCASGLVRSSLHNEQFFGPGTRLTVL.

The rearrangement uses TRBV18 and TRBJ2-3, with D possibly matching TRBD2 (6 bases). CDR3 length: 15 residues. Germline V CDR1 and CDR2: KGHSH, LQKENI. The V and J ends lost 3 bases and 4 bases respectively, with 14 bases between them. The CDR3 sequence: CASSPTRSVADTQYF. The CDR3 DNA reads TGTGCCAGCTCACCGACTAGATCAGTCGCAGATACGCAGTATTTT. Supplemented by reference TRBV18 and TRBJ2-3, the full variable domain reads NAGVMQNPRHLVRRRGQEARLRCSPMKGHSHVYWYRQLPEEGLKFMVYLQKENIIDESGMPKERFSAEFPKEGPSILRIQQVVRGDSAAYFCASSPTRSVADTQYFGPGTRLTVL.

The rearrangement uses TRBV7-9 and TRBJ2-1; 8 nucleotides align to TRBD2. The CDR3 length is 16 residues. Germline assignment: CDR1 SEHNR and CDR2 FQNEAQ (reference sequence). J gave up 8 bases and V 4 bases, and 13 bases lay outside the gene matches. This CDR3 reads CASSSLSGEDHYEQFF. In nucleotides, the CDR3 is TGTGCCAGCAGCTCCCTTAGCGGGGAGGATCACTATGAGCAGTTCTTC.

V gene TRBV19 combines with J gene TRBJ1-1; tentatively, D is TRBD1 (5 bases). V lost 9 bases, J lost 0 bases, and 8 bases lay in between. Germline V gene lookup returns CDR1 LNHDA and CDR2 SQIVND (reference sequence). This CDR3 is built from 12 residues. The CDR3 loop reads CASREMNTEAFF. The DNA for the CDR3 is TGTGCCAGCAGGGAAATGAACACTGAAGCTTTCTTT.

The V gene is TRBV5-1, the J gene TRBJ2-3, with TRBD2 identical over 7 bases. With 1 base clipped from V and 2 bases from J, the junction kept 1 base outside the gene matches. Germline assignment: CDR1 SGHRS and CDR2 YFSETQ. The length of the CDR3 is 14 residues. As DNA, the CDR3 is TGCGCCAGCAGCTTGACTAGCGCCACAGATACGCAGTATTTT. It codes for CASSLTSATDTQYF.

The J gene is TRBJ2-2, the V gene TRBV5-4; 12 bases agree with TRBD2. V was pared by 3 bases and J by 0 bases, with 6 bases of the junction left unmatched. This CDR3 is built from 18 residues. From germline, CDR1 is SGHNT and CDR2 YYREEE (reference sequence). For the CDR3, the DNA is TGTGCCAGCAGCTCTGGACTAGCGGGAACAGCGAACACCGGGGAGCTGTTTTTT. This codes for CASSSGLAGTANTGELFF.

The chain joins TRBV5-1 to TRBJ1-4; TRBD1 matches 11 bases. V trimming: 1 base; J trimming: 8 bases; junction bases outside the gene matches: 7. The CDR3 has 16 amino acids. Germline CDR1 is SGHRS and CDR2 is YFSETQ. CDR3 DNA: TGCGCCAGCAGCTTGAGTCCCGGGACAGGGGGAGAAAAACTGTTTTTT. Translated: CASSLSPGTGGEKLFF.

The chain combines TRBV7-9 with TRBJ1-1; no firm D call. This CDR3 is built from 14 residues. Germline V gene sequence: CDR1 SEHNR, CDR2 FQNEAQ (reference sequence). V shed 4 bases and J shed 2 bases, with 11 bases lying between them. The CDR3 DNA reads as TGTGCCAGCAGCTCTTGGGAGGGAAACACTGAAGCTTTCTTT. Translated, it gives CASSSWEGNTEAFF. The variable domain in full, completed from reference TRBV7-9 and TRBJ1-1, reads DTGVSQNPRHKITKRGQNVTFRCDPISEHNRLYWYRQTLGQGPEFLTYFQNEAQLEKSRLLSDRFSAERPKGSFSTLEIQRTEQGDSAMYLCASSSWEGNTEAFFGQGTRLTVV.

The chain is built from TRBV18 and TRBJ1-3, with a tentative D call TRBD1 (6 bases). This CDR3 contains 17 residues. Germline V gives CDR1 KGHSH, CDR2 LQKENI. With 3 bases removed from V and 4 bases from J, the gap between germline ends came to 19 bases. The CDR3 nucleotides read TGTGCCAGCTCACCCCCTCGGGGGGCGCAGTCCGGAAACACCATATATTTT. The encoded protein is CASSPPRGAQSGNTIYF. The variable domain in full, with the rest retrieved from reference TRBV18 and TRBJ1-3, is NAGVMQNPRHLVRRRGQEARLRCSPMKGHSHVYWYRQLPEEGLKFMVYLQKENIIDESGMPKERFSAEFPKEGPSILRIQQVVRGDSAAYFCASSPPRGAQSGNTIYFGEGSWLTVV.